This passage covers 25 T cell receptor beta chains from one sample sequenced in a study of T cells in Graves' hyperthyroidism and ophthalmopathy. TCR beta CDR3 sequences were amplified from RNA transcripts. First-round RT-PCR targeting the TCR CDR3 was performed with the HTBI primer set. TCRdb ran MiXCR on the multiplex PCR reads and lists one entry per CDR3 protein. Among under 350,000 distinct CDR3 sequences listed, approximately 14% were seen once. Sequencing input: blood. These receptors were collected from a woman in her 40s with Graves' ophthalmopathy.

The rearrangement links TRBV11-3 to TRBJ2-1, with TRBD1 as a possible D gene (6 bases). The germline CDR1 and CDR2 sequences are SGHNT and YENEEA. The CDR3 contains 18 residues. V was clipped by 2 bases and J by 0 bases, with 17 bases between them. In DNA, the CDR3 is TGTGCCAGCAGCTTAATGTCAGGGGCGCCAGGCTCCTACAATGAGCAGTTCTTC. Translated: CASSLMSGAPGSYNEQFF.

The sample holds many counts of this clonotype. The CDR3 loop reads CASSTYGERLAFF. CDR3 DNA sequence: TGTGCCAGCAGTACCTACGGTGAGCGATTGGCTTTCTTT. J is TRBJ1-1 and V is TRBV6-1; D unresolved. This CDR3 has 13 amino acids. Germline values: CDR1 MNHNS, CDR2 SASEGT. V was trimmed by 5 bases and J by 11 bases, leaving 18 bases between them.

This clonotype was detected many times. The chain employs TRBV28 and TRBJ2-5, with a tentative D call TRBD1 (5 bases). Deletions cut 9 bases from V and 1 base from J, with 15 bases between. The germline gives CDR1 MDHEN, CDR2 SYDVKM. This CDR3 has 14 residues. The CDR3 spells CASLQTGSQETQYF. The CDR3 nucleotides are TGTGCCAGTTTACAAACAGGATCCCAAGAGACCCAGTACTTC.

This clonotype was found many times. The genes are TRBV6-6 and TRBJ2-3; tentatively, D is TRBD1 (6 bases). V was trimmed by 0 bases and J by 9 bases, leaving 10 bases between them. Germline V gene lookup returns CDR1 MNHNY and CDR2 SVGAGI (reference sequence). There are 13 residues in the CDR3. The CDR3: CASSYSGDKTQYF. The CDR3 region has the DNA TGTGCCAGCAGTTACTCCGGGGACAAAACGCAGTATTTT.

The V and J genes are TRBV5-6 and TRBJ1-1; the D is unclear. The CDR3 extends over 15 amino acids. V gave up 0 bases and J gave up 1 base, with 10 bases separating them. Germline V gene data show CDR1 as SGHDT and CDR2 as YYEEEE. The CDR3 sequence is CASSLGRHPNTEAFF. The CDR3 bases are TGTGCCAGCAGCTTGGGTCGACACCCGAACACTGAAGCTTTCTTT. The full variable domain, with the rest looked up from reference TRBV5-6 and TRBJ1-1, is DAGVTQSPTHLIKTRGQQVTLRCSPKSGHDTVSWYQQALGQGPQFIFQYYEEEERQRGNFPDRFSGHQFPNYSSELNVNALLLGDSALYLCASSLGRHPNTEAFFGQGTRLTVV.

With respect to this clonotype: A much larger clone sits a single nucleotide away, making a read error possible. The chain has TRBV7-9 and TRBJ2-1, with 8 bases aligning to TRBD2. Germline CDR1 reads SEHNR; CDR2 reads FQNEAQ (reference sequence). With 5 bases clipped from V and 8 bases from J, the junction kept 8 bases outside the gene matches. CDR3 length equals 14 residues. The CDR3 reads CASSISGGLYEQFF. CDR3 DNA sequence: TGTGCCAGCAGCATATCGGGAGGGCTATATGAGCAGTTCTTC.

About this clonotype itself: One end of the junction fails to match germline, which may point to a read error. This chain links TRBV12-5 with TRBJ1-5; D is uncertain. Germline V gives CDR1 LGHNT, CDR2 FRNRAP. The CDR3 has 17 amino acids. CDR3 sequence (DNA): TGTGCTAGTGGTTTCCGTATGGACGGAAATAGCAGTCAGCCCCAGCATTTT. Translation: CASGFRMDGNSSQPQHF. The full variable domain, its missing parts supplied by reference TRBV12-5 and TRBJ1-5, is DARVTQTPRHKVTEMGQEVTMRCQPILGHNTVFWYRQTMMQGLELLAYFRNRAPLDDSGMPKDRFSAEMPDATLATLKIQPSEPRDSAVYFCASGFRMDGNSSQPQHFGDGTRLSIL.

CDR3 region: CASSQDHQNTGELFF. CDR3 nucleotides: TGTGCCAGCAGCCAAGATCATCAGAACACCGGGGAGCTGTTTTTT. The chain links TRBV3-1 to TRBJ2-2; D remains ambiguous. This CDR3 spans 15 amino acids. Germline V gene sequence: CDR1 LGHDT, CDR2 YNNKEL (reference sequence). V lost 0 bases and J 1 base, leaving 6 bases between the germline ends.

This clonotype was recorded many times. The chain recombines TRBV28 with TRBJ2-5; no firm D call. V lost 10 bases to trimming and J lost 1 base, with 10 bases between them. Per the germline V gene, CDR1 is MDHEN and CDR2 is SYDVKM. CDR3 length: 12 amino acids. The CDR3 sequence: CATATPQETQYF. CDR3 coding DNA: TGTGCCACAGCAACCCCCCAAGAGACCCAGTACTTC.

The CDR3 DNA is TGTGCCACCCTCCGGGCTAGCGGGTTCACAGATACGCAGTATTTT. This sequence encodes CATLRASGFTDTQYF. The chain couples TRBV6-4 to TRBJ2-3; 8 positions agree with TRBD2. Germline V gene data show CDR1 as MRHNA and CDR2 as SNTAGT. The CDR3 contains 15 residues. Trimming at V came to 10 bases and at J to 2 bases, leaving 11 bases not matched to a gene.

On this clonotype itself: One end of the junction does not line up with germline, which may come from a read error. V gene TRBV19 combines with J gene TRBJ2-2; TRBD1 matches at 8 bases. The CDR3 has 16 residues. The germline V gene has CDR1 LNHDA and CDR2 SQIVND (reference sequence). This CDR3 is CAGSTRTGSAWGELFF. As DNA, the CDR3 is TGTGCCGGTAGTACTCGGACAGGGAGCGCTTGGGGGGAGCTGTTTTTT.

The gene calls are TRBV3-1 and TRBJ2-2; D is uncertain. Per the germline V gene, CDR1 is LGHDT and CDR2 is YNNKEL (reference sequence). V was clipped by 1 base and J by 1 base, with 4 bases between them. The CDR3 has 14 residues. The CDR3 DNA reads TGTGCCAGCAGCCAAGGGGTGAACACCGGGGAGCTGTTTTTT. Its translation is CASSQGVNTGELFF.

This clonotype was counted only a few times. The chain is built from TRBV29-1 and TRBJ1-2; D may be TRBD1 (5 bases). The V gene lost 6 bases and the J gene lost 2 bases, with 13 bases spanning the gap. From germline, CDR1 is SQVTM and CDR2 ANQGSEA. The CDR3 runs 13 residues. The CDR3 DNA follows: TGCAGCGTCGAGGGGAGCAGGAACTATGGCTACACCTTC. Amino acids: CSVEGSRNYGYTF.

About this clonotype: A much larger clonotype is one base distant, so this may be a read error. This rearrangement joins TRBV6-1 to TRBJ2-3; TRBD2 agrees at 8 bases. Germline CDR1 is MNHNS and CDR2 is SASEGT. The V segment lost 8 bases and the J segment 2 bases; nucleotides outside the gene matches: 9. The CDR3 sequence is 15 residues long. Here the CDR3 reads CASGGRTEITDTQYF. The CDR3 DNA is TGTGCCAGCGGCGGGAGGACAGAAATCACAGATACGCAGTATTTT.

This clonotype has ten or more counts. The V call is TRBV7-9, the J call TRBJ2-5; D may be TRBD1 (6 bases). Germline CDR1 reads SEHNR; CDR2 reads FQNEAQ (reference sequence). V was shortened by 5 bases and J by 5 bases, with 18 bases between the two germline ends. This CDR3 spans 15 amino acids. The CDR3 nucleotides are TGTGCCAGCAGCAAACCTCCGGGACAAGAGGAGACCCAGTACTTC. Amino acid sequence: CASSKPPGQEETQYF.

This sequence joins TRBV6-5 and TRBJ1-4, with 7 bases aligning to TRBD1. Germline CDR1 is MNHEY and CDR2 is SVGAGI. CDR3 length: 14 residues. J gave up 6 bases and V 2 bases, and 3 bases lay outside the gene matches. CDR3 coding DNA: TGTGCCAGCAGTTACCTACAGGGGTATGAAAAACTGTTTTTT. It is translated as CASSYLQGYEKLFF.

Many counts were recorded for this clonotype. V gene TRBV2 combines with J gene TRBJ2-7; 8 bases match TRBD2. The CDR3 is 15 residues long. CDR1 is SNHLY and CDR2 is FYNNEI in the germline V gene. The V segment lost 6 bases and the J segment 4 bases; nucleotides outside the gene matches: 11. The CDR3 coding sequence is TGTGCCAGCAGCGTCAGTCGGGGGGGCCGGTACGAGCAGTACTTC. Amino acid sequence: CASSVSRGGRYEQYF.

This chain uses TRBV18 with TRBJ2-1; D unresolved. The CDR3 covers 13 residues. Trimming stripped 5 bases from V and 5 bases from J, with 10 bases between. In germline, CDR1 is KGHSH, CDR2 LQKENI. The CDR3 loop is CASSGSANNEQFF. As DNA, the CDR3 is TGTGCCAGCTCAGGGTCAGCAAACAATGAGCAGTTCTTC.

At least ten counts were recorded for this clonotype. The V and J genes are TRBV10-3 and TRBJ2-7; the D is unclear. Deletions cut 3 bases from V and 0 bases from J, with 12 bases between. This CDR3 region has 15 residues. Germline CDR1 ENHRY, CDR2 SYGVKD. The CDR3 protein is CAISEPGRVSYEQYF. In nucleotides, the CDR3 is TGTGCCATCAGTGAACCGGGCCGCGTCTCCTACGAGCAGTACTTC.

This clonotype was picked up a small number of times. In DNA, the CDR3 is TGTGCCAGCTCACCGGATTACGGACAGCAGTACTTC. Translating gives CASSPDYGQQYF. The V call is TRBV18, the J call TRBJ2-7; D uncertain. Trimming stripped 3 bases from V and 8 bases from J, with 11 bases between. The length of the CDR3 is 12 residues. Germline V CDR1 and CDR2: KGHSH, LQKENI.

Of note for this clonotype: This may arise from a read error, as a much more abundant clone is one base away. The chain joins TRBV11-2 to TRBJ1-4; no reliable D call. CDR3 length: 15 amino acids. Germline V lookup: CDR1 SGHAT, CDR2 FQNNGV. V was shortened by 1 base and J by 5 bases, with 11 bases between the two germline ends. CDR3 sequence reads: CASSLVWRTNEKLFF. CDR3 DNA: TGTGCCAGCAGCTTAGTTTGGCGTACAAATGAAAAACTGTTTTTT. Based on the CDR3 plus reference TRBV11-2 and TRBJ1-4, the full variable domain is EAGVAQSPRYKIIEKRQSVAFWCNPISGHATLYWYQQILGQGPKLLIQFQNNGVVDDSQLPKDRFSAERLKGVDSTLKIQPAKLEDSAVYLCASSLVWRTNEKLFFGSGTQLSVL.

This clonotype was observed many times. The chain recombines TRBV24-1 with TRBJ1-2, with 7 positions matching TRBD1. CDR3 length: 13 residues. The trim removed 4 bases at V and 6 bases at J, leaving 4 bases unmatched. CDR1 and CDR2 (germline): KGHDR, SFDVKD. The CDR3 DNA reads TGTGCCACCAGTGAACCCGGGACAGATGGCTACACCTTC. Its protein is CATSEPGTDGYTF.

This clonotype was seen a few times. This chain connects TRBV7-4 to TRBJ2-3; 8 bases map to TRBD2. The germline V gene encodes CDR1 SGHVT and CDR2 SQSDAQ. V lost 5 bases and J lost 1; bases outside the gene matches: 14. This CDR3 is 18 amino acids long. The CDR3 is CASSHCTQRERGTDTQYF. The CDR3 DNA reads as TGTGCCAGCAGCCATTGCACCCAGCGGGAGAGAGGCACAGATACGCAGTATTTT.

The rearrangement uses TRBV7-9 and TRBJ2-1; the match to TRBD2 covers 7 bases. This CDR3 has 15 residues. J gave up 7 bases and V 7 bases, and 13 bases lay outside the gene matches. Germline CDR1 reads SEHNR; CDR2 reads FQNEAQ (reference sequence). This CDR3 reads CASTLGGRTENEQFF. The CDR3 coding sequence is TGTGCCAGCACCCTGGGCGGGAGAACGGAGAATGAGCAGTTCTTC.

The sample holds many counts of this clonotype. V is TRBV7-9 and J is TRBJ2-1; 7 bases are shared with TRBD2. CDR3 size: 15 residues. CDR1 is SEHNR and CDR2 is FQNEAQ in the germline V gene (reference sequence). The V gene end was trimmed by 5 bases and the J gene end by 1 base; junction bases not matched to a gene: 5. CDR3 sequence: CASSAGLVSYNEQFF. In nucleotides, the CDR3 is TGTGCCAGCAGCGCCGGACTAGTGTCCTACAATGAGCAGTTCTTC.